Listed here is a single T cell receptor beta chain. Its antigen is still unknown. Base qualities are not at hand, and no much larger clone is one base apart. This entry belongs to a study of blood T cell repertoires in COVID-19 (dated by TCRdb to 2018 to 2020). The study in broad terms: Samples from collaborators originated in the United States, Italy and Spain and spanned both the acute and convalescent phases of COVID-19. The repertoires were released in a freely available public database meant as a resource for research on the immune response to SARS-CoV-2. The prospective study material was composed of cDNA or gDNA derived from T cells, B-cell-depleted T cells, or PBMCs. Samples were obtained from the ongoing ImmuneRACE study (first 160 participants) and from 1,254 subjects provided by 6 global collaborators. Deeply sampled blood TCRbeta repertoires from subjects exposed to, actively infected with, or recovered from COVID-19 were included in the dataset. Where HLA class I and class II types were available, the types were taken from metadata supplied by the sample provider, not from assay-based typing. The sample metadata nearly always contained a de-identified subject ID, COVID-19 status, age in years and sex.

Participants in the prospective study were aged 18 to 89 years, lived in 20 to 30 United States geographic areas, and enrolled through a virtual design. To assign participants to cohorts, the prospective study relied on clinical history that participants themselves reported in a screening survey and a study questionnaire. Recovered participants in ImmuneRACE Cohort 3 were defined by two consecutive negative NP/OP PCR tests, clearance by a healthcare professional, or resolution of symptoms. Mobile phlebotomists in the prospective study collected whole blood, serum and a nasopharyngeal or oropharyngeal swab from every participant. Prospective study participants could optionally give additional blood draws and questionnaires over an approximately two-month period. Before DNA extraction, prospective study blood samples were shipped either frozen or at room temperature. The paper as a whole reports these results and caveats: The amount of clinical and demographic metadata varied by source and participant and was provided uncurated.

TCRbeta CDR3 regions were amplified from genomic DNA by means of the immunoSEQ Assay, a bias-controlled multiplex PCR. Processing in the source paper ran as follows. Nucleated cell counts per sample were estimated from amplification of reference gene primers within the assay. Sequence reads were collapsed and filtered to measure the absolute abundance of every unique TCRbeta CDR3 rearrangement. For each sample, productive Simpson clonality was calculated as the square root of Simpson's diversity index across productive rearrangements. In TCRdb, the immuneACCESS table is reduced to in-frame sequences with V and J assigned. These tables do not hold every clone; where another copy was compared, an unresolved V gene accounts for under half, and the others remain unexplained. V, J and clone size are those of that table, while D and trimming were read from the DNA. The sample yields more than 300,000 clones; 65% to 90% were counted once. In total, the top ten clones hold 3.5% to 5% of the sample.

The sequence derives from a man younger than 45 who had recovered from COVID-19. The sample taken for sequencing was PBMCs or T cells enriched from blood (not recorded which).

DNA sequence: TGTGCCAGCAGTTTACAGGGGTCCTCCTACGAGCAGTACTTC. Its protein reads: CASSLQGSSYEQYF. Recombination linked TRBV28 to TRBJ2-7; a tentative D call is TRBD1 (6 bases match). From a lookup of the germline V gene, CDR1 and CDR2 are MDHEN and SYDVKM. There are 14 amino acids in the CDR3, from cysteine to phenylalanine inclusive. Only the CDR3 part of the read is kept: 42 bases, read in frame from the first base. V lost 2 bases and J lost 0 bases; the stretch between them is 8 bases long.